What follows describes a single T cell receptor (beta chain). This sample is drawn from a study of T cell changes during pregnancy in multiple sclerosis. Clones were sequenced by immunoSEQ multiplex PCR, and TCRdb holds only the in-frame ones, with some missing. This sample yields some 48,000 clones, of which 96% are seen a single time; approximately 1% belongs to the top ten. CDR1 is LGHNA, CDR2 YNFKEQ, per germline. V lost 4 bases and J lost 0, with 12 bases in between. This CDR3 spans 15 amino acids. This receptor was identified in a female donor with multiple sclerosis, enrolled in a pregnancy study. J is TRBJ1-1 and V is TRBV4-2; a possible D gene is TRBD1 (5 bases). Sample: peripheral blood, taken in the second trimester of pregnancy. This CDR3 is CASSPTAGMNTEAFF. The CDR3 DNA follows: TGTGCCAGCAGCCCGACAGCTGGCATGAACACTGAAGCTTTCTTT.